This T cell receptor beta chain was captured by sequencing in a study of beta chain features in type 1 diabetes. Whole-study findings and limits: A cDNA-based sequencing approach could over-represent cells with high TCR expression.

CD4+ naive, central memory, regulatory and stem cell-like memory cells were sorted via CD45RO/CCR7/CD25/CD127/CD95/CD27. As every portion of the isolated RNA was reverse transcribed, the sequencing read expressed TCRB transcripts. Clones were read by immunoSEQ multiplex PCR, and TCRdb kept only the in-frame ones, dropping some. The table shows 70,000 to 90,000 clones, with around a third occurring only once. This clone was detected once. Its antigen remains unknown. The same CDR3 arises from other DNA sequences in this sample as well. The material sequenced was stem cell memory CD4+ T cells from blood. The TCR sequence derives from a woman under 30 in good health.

The CDR3 bases are TGTGCCAGCAGTTACTCCGGGGGAAACACTGAAGCTTTCTTT. Its protein product is CASSYSGGNTEAFF. The chain couples TRBV6-6 to TRBJ1-1, with D possibly being TRBD1 (5 bases). This CDR3 region has 14 residues. The germline V gene encodes CDR1 MNHNY and CDR2 SVGAGI (reference sequence). Trimming removed 0 bases from V and 2 bases from J, with 7 bases in between.